Listed here are 16 T cell receptor beta chains from one sample, sequenced in a study of chemoradiotherapy in HPV16-positive cancers. TCRdb's table, derived via immunoSEQ multiplex PCR, lists solely in-frame clones and lacks some. The top ten clones hold 5% to 6% of a sample with fewer than 1,500 clones, around 90% of them seen once. The sample here was tumor tissue, taken from a patient who underwent chemoradiotherapy. The source is a human donor with HPV-associated anogenital cancer.

The V call is TRBV9, the J call TRBJ2-1; a weak D match, TRBD1 (6 bases). V shed 4 bases and J shed 0 bases, with 14 bases lying between them. CDR3 length: 16 amino acids. Germline CDR1 and CDR2: SGDLS and YYNGEE. The CDR3, as DNA: TGTGCCAGCAGCTCCCAGGGGTTAAGCTCCTACAATGAGCAGTTCTTC. Protein: CASSSQGLSSYNEQFF.

This clone was seen a single time. J is TRBJ2-2 and V is TRBV7-7; 9 nucleotides align to TRBD1. V lost 4 bases and J lost 5; bases outside the gene matches: 5. There are 15 residues in the CDR3. Germline CDR1 and CDR2: SSHAT and FNYEAQ (reference sequence). CDR3 DNA sequence: TGTGCCAGCAGCTGGGGGACAGGGAAAACCGGGGAGCTGTTTTTT. Its translation is CASSWGTGKTGELFF.

With respect to this clone: The junction does not match germline at one end; this may be a read error. This chain joins TRBV20-1 and TRBJ1-2, with a tentative D call TRBD1 (5 bases). Germline V lookup: CDR1 DFQATT, CDR2 SNEGSKA (reference sequence). This CDR3 is built from 8 residues. CDR3 sequence: CSAKLGDF. CDR3 in DNA: TGCAGTGCTAAGTTGGGGGATTTC.

V usage is TRBV19 and J usage is TRBJ2-5; no clear D gene. V lost 5 bases and J lost 0, with 7 bases in between. This CDR3 contains 13 residues. The germline gives CDR1 LNHDA, CDR2 SQIVND (reference sequence). The CDR3 coding sequence is TGTGCCAGTAGTTCCAAGAACCAAGAGACCCAGTACTTC. Its protein is CASSSKNQETQYF. The full variable domain, completed using reference TRBV19 and TRBJ2-5, is DGGITQSPKYLFRKEGQNVTLSCEQNLNHDAMYWYRQDPGQGLRLIYYSQIVNDFQKGDIAEGYSVSREKKESFPLTVTSAQKNPTAFYLCASSSKNQETQYFGPGTRLLVL.

This chain uses TRBV7-9 with TRBJ1-1; TRBD1 aligns across 7 bases. In germline, CDR1 is SEHNR, CDR2 FQNEAQ (reference sequence). Trimming took 5 bases from V and 6 from J; bases not matched to a gene: 12. This CDR3 comprises 15 residues. CDR3 region: CASSPSGGLYSEAFF. The CDR3 DNA sequence: TGTGCCAGCAGCCCTTCAGGGGGGCTCTACTCTGAAGCTTTCTTT.

The CDR3 here is CASSLELAGGREQFF. DNA for the CDR3: TGTGCCAGCAGCTTAGAGCTAGCGGGGGGGCGCGAGCAGTTCTTC. The chain joins TRBV13 to TRBJ2-1; 12 positions match TRBD2. V shed 1 base and J 10 bases; nucleotides not matched to a gene: 5. This CDR3 is 15 amino acids long. Germline V gene data show CDR1 as PRHDT and CDR2 as FYEKMQ (reference sequence).

This clone appeared once. The J gene is TRBJ1-4, the V gene TRBV13; D is possibly TRBD1 (5 bases). The germline V gene encodes CDR1 PRHDT and CDR2 FYEKMQ (reference sequence). The CDR3 spans 14 residues. Trimming took 2 bases from V and 8 from J, leaving 12 bases between them. CDR3 protein: CASSLRGLGEKLFF. CDR3 DNA: TGTGCCAGCAGCTTAAGGGGCCTCGGAGAAAAACTGTTTTTT.

This chain links TRBV7-9 with TRBJ1-6, with D possibly TRBD1 on 6 matching bases. This CDR3 is 15 amino acids long. Germline CDR1 and CDR2: SEHNR and FQNEAQ (reference sequence). Trimming pared 5 bases from V and 1 base from J, leaving 9 bases between. CDR3: CASSLQGSYNSPLHF. Here the CDR3 DNA reads TGTGCCAGCAGCCTACAGGGATCCTATAATTCACCCCTCCACTTT.

The chain employs TRBV5-1 and TRBJ2-6, with 8 bases that match TRBD1. J gave up 2 bases and V 0 bases, and 4 bases lay outside the gene matches. Germline V CDR1 and CDR2: SGHRS, YFSETQ. The CDR3 spans 17 residues. CDR3 sequence reads: CASSLGQGTAGANVLTF. For the CDR3, the DNA is TGCGCCAGCAGCTTGGGACAGGGGACAGCTGGGGCCAACGTCCTGACTTTC.

J is TRBJ1-6 and V is TRBV19, with TRBD1 matching 9 bases. CDR3 length: 14 amino acids. The J segment lost 10 bases and the V segment lost 6 bases, leaving 7 bases of the junction unmatched. Germline-derived CDR1 and CDR2 are LNHDA and SQIVND (reference sequence). CDR3 in amino acids: CASRPGQGGSPLHF. Written as DNA, the CDR3 is TGTGCCAGTAGACCGGGACAGGGTGGCTCACCCCTCCACTTT.

The V gene is TRBV5-5, the J gene TRBJ2-2; D unresolved. Trimming pared 1 base from V and 2 bases from J, leaving 15 bases between. In germline, CDR1 is SGHKS, CDR2 YYEKEE (reference sequence). The CDR3 has 17 residues. CDR3 sequence: CASSLSLVGFNTGELFF. Here the CDR3 DNA reads TGTGCCAGCAGCTTGTCGCTAGTAGGGTTTAACACCGGGGAGCTGTTTTTT.

This chain joins TRBV11-2 and TRBJ1-5, with D uncertain. Germline CDR1 is SGHAT and CDR2 is FQNNGV. The CDR3 length is 16 residues. V lost 0 bases to trimming and J lost 2 bases, with 11 bases between them. CDR3 nucleotides: TGTGCCAGCAGCTTAGAACCCGGGGAAGGCAATCAGCCCCAGCATTTT. Amino acids: CASSLEPGEGNQPQHF.

The chain combines TRBV7-3 with TRBJ1-1; D remains unclear. The germline V and J ends were trimmed by 5 bases and 0 bases, with 25 bases remaining between them. Germline V CDR1 and CDR2: SGHTA, FQGTGA. This CDR3 has 19 residues. The CDR3 coding sequence is TGTGCCAGCAGCCCAAGGTATGACGGGCGAAGGTTTATGAACACTGAAGCTTTCTTT. It is translated as CASSPRYDGRRFMNTEAFF.

V gene TRBV6-1 combines with J gene TRBJ2-1; the D is unclear. This CDR3 contains 11 residues. The germline gives CDR1 MNHNS, CDR2 SASEGT. V was shortened by 3 bases and J by 8 bases, with 5 bases between the two germline ends. CDR3 in DNA: TGTGCCAGCAGTGACAGGTATGAGCAGTTCTTC. Translating gives CASSDRYEQFF.

This clone ranks as large. This rearrangement joins TRBV7-9 to TRBJ2-6, with 9 bases aligning to TRBD1. The CDR3 consists of 19 residues. Germline values: CDR1 SEHNR, CDR2 FQNEAQ (reference sequence). V lost 5 bases to trimming and J lost 2 bases; unmatched junction nucleotides: 13. CDR3 loop: CASSVGAGQGLTGANVLTF. The CDR3, as DNA: TGTGCCAGCAGCGTTGGGGCGGGACAGGGTCTAACTGGGGCCAACGTCCTGACTTTC.

This chain joins TRBV27 and TRBJ2-5; 7 nucleotides line up with TRBD1. This CDR3 comprises 16 residues. The germline V gene encodes CDR1 MNHEY and CDR2 SMNVEV (reference sequence). The trim removed 6 bases at V and 3 bases at J, leaving 13 bases unmatched. CDR3 in DNA: TGTGCCAGCAGCCGTGGTCTGATCGGGACAGAAGAGACCCAGTACTTC. It translates to CASSRGLIGTEETQYF.